Sequencing of this TCR beta chain was carried out in a study of cytomegalovirus exposure and HLA in healthy donors. Study-level points and caveats: Cytomegalovirus status, reportedly, was diagnosed with high specificity and sensitivity by the classifier.

Comments on this clone: Antigen: not known.

Researchers ran the PCR with 60 Vbeta and 13 Jbeta primers. Sequenced by immunoSEQ multiplex PCR; TCRdb stores in-frame clones only, minus some. With fewer than 150,000 clones in the sample, the ten largest clones hold 2% to 3%. The clonotype comes from a man aged 40-49 years in good health and CMV-seronegative. Material for sequencing was PBMCs.

The CDR3 loop is CASRGTGLYNEQFF. Written as DNA, the CDR3 is TGTGCCAGTAGGGGGACAGGGTTATACAATGAGCAGTTCTTC. The V call is TRBV19, the J call TRBJ2-1; TRBD1 agrees at 9 bases. This CDR3 comprises 14 residues. CDR1 is LNHDA, CDR2 SQIVND, per germline (reference sequence). V was clipped by 6 bases and J by 4 bases; unmatched bases: 4.